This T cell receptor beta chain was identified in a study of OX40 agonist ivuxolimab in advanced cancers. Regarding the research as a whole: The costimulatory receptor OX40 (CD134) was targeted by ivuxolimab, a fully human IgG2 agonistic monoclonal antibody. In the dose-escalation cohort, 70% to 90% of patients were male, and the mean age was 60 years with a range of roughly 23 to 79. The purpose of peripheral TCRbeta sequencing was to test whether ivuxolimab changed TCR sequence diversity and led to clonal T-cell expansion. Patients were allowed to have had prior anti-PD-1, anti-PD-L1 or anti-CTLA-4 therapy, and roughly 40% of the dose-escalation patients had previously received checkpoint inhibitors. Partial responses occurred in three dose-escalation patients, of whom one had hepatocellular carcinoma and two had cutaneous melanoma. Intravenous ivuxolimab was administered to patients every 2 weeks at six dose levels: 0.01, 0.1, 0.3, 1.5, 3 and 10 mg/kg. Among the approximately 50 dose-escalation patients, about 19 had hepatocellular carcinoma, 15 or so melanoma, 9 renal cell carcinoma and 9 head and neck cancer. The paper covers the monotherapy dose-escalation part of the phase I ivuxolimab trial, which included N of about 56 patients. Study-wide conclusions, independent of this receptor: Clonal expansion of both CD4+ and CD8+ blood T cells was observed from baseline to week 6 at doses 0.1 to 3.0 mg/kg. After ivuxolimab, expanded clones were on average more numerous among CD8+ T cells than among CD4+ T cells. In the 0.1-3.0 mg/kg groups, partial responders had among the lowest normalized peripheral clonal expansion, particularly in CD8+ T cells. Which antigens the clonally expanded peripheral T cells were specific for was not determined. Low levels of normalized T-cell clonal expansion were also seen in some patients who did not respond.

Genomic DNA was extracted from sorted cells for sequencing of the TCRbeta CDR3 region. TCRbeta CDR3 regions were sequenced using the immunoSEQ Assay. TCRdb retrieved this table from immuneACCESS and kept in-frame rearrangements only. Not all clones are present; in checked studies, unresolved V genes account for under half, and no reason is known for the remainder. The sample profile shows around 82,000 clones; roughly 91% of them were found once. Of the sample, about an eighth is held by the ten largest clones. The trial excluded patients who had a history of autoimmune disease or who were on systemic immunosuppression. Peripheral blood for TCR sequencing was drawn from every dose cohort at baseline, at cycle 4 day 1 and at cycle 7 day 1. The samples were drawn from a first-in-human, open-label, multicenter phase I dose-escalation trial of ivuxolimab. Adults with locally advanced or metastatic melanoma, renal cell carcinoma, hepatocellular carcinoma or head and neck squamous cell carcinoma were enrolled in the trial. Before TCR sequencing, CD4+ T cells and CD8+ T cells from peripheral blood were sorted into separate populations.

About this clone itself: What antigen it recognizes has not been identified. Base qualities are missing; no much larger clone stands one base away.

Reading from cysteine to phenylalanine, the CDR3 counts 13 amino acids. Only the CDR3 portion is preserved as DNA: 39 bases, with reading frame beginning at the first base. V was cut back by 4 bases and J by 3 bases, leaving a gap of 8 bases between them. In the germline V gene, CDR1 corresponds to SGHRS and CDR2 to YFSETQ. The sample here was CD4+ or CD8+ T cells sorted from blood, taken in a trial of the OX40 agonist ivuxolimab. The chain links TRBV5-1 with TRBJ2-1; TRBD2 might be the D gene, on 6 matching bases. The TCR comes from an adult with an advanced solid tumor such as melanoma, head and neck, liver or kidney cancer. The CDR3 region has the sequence CASSLGLYNEQFF. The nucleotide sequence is TGCGCCAGCAGCCTGGGACTCTACAATGAGCAGTTCTTC.